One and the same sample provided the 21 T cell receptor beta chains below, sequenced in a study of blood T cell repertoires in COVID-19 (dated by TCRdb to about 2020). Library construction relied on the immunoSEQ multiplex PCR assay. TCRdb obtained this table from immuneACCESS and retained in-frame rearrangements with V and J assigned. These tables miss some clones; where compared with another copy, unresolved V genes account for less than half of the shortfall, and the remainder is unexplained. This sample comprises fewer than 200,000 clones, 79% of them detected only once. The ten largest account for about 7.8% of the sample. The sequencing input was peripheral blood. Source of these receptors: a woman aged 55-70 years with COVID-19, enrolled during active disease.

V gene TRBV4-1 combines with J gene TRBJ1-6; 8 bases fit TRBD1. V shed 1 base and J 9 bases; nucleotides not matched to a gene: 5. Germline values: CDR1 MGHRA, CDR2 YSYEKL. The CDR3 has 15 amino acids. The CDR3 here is CASSQAGQGGSPLHF. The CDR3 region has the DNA TGCGCCAGCAGCCAAGCAGGACAGGGCGGTTCACCCCTCCACTTT.

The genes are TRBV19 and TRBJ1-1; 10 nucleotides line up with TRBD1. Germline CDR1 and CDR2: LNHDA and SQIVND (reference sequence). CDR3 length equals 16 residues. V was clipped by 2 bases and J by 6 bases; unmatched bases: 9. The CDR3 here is CASSIFHGQGGSEAFF. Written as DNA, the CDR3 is TGTGCCAGTAGTATATTCCACGGACAGGGGGGCTCTGAAGCTTTCTTT.

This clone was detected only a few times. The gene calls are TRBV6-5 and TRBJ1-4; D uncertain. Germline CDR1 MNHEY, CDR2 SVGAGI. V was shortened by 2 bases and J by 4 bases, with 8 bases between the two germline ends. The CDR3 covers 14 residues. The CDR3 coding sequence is TGTGCCAGCAGTTACGTGGCAGATAATGAAAAACTGTTTTTT. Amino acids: CASSYVADNEKLFF.

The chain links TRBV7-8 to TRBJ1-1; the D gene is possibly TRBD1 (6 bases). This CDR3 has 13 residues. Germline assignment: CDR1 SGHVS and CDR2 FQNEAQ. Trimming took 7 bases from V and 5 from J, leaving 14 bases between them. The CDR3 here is CASTPAGATEAFF. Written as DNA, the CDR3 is TGTGCCAGCACCCCGGCGGGGGCTACTGAAGCTTTCTTT.

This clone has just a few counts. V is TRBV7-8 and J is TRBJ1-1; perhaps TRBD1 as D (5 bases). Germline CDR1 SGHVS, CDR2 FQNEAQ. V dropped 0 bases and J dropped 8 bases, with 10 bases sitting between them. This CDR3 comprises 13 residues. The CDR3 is CASSLAGGFEAFF. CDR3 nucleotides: TGTGCCAGCAGCTTAGCGGGGGGTTTCGAAGCTTTCTTT.

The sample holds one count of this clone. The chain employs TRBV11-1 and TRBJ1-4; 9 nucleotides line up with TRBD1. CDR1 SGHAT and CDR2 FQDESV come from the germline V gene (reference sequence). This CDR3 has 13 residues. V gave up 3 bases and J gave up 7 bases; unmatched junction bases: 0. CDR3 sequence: CASSLDRGEKLFF. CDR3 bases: TGTGCCAGCAGCTTGGACAGGGGTGAAAAACTGTTTTTT.

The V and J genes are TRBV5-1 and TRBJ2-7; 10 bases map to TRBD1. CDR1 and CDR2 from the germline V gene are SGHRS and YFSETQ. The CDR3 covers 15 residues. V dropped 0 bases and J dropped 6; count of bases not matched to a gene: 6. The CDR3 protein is CASSLETGGLGEQYF. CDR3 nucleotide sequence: TGCGCCAGCAGCTTGGAGACAGGGGGCTTGGGCGAGCAGTACTTC.

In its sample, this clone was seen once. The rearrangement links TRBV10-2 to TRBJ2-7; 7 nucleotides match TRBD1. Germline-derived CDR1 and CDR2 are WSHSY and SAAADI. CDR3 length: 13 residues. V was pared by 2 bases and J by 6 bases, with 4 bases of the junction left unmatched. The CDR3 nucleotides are TGCGCCAGCAGTGAGGCGACAGGGAGCGAGCAGTACGTC. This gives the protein CASSEATGSEQYV.

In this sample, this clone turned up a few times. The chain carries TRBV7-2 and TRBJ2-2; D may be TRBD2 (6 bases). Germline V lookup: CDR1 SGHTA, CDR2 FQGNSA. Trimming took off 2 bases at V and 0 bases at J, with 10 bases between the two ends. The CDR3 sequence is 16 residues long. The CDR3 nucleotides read TGTGCCAGCAGCTTATCCGGCGGGGCGAACACCGGGGAGCTGTTTTTT. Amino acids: CASSLSGGANTGELFF.

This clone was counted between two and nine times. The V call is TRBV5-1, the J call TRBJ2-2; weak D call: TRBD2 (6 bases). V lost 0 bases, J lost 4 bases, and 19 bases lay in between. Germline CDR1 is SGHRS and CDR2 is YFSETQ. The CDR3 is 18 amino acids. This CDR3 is CASSLGRGTPTLTGELFF. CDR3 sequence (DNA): TGCGCCAGCAGCTTGGGACGCGGGACTCCTACTCTCACCGGGGAGCTGTTTTTT.

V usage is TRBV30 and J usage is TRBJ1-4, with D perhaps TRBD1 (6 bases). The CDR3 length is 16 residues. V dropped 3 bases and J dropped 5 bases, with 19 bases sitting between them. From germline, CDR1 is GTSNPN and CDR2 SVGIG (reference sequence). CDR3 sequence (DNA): TGTGCCTGGAGGTTACAGGGAGTGGAGAGAAATGAAAAACTGTTTTTT. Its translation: CAWRLQGVERNEKLFF.

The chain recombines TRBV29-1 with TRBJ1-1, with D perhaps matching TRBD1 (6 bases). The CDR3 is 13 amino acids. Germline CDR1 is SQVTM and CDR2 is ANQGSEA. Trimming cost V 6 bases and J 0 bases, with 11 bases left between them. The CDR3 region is CSVGGGMNTEAFF. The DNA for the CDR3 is TGCAGCGTGGGGGGGGGCATGAACACTGAAGCTTTCTTT.

The CDR3 sequence: CASSHSGRIRDTQYF. CDR3 DNA sequence: TGTGCCAGCAGTCATAGCGGGAGGATTAGAGATACGCAGTATTTT. The chain carries TRBV28 and TRBJ2-3; 10 bases are a match to TRBD2. The CDR3 runs 15 residues. V dropped 5 bases and J dropped 5; count of bases not matched to a gene: 7. The germline CDR1 and CDR2 sequences are MDHEN and SYDVKM. Drawing the rest from reference TRBV28 and TRBJ2-3, the complete variable domain is DVKVTQSSRYLVKRTGEKVFLECVQDMDHENMFWYRQDPGLGLRLIYFSYDVKMKEKGDIPEGYSVSREKKERFSLILESASTNQTSMYLCASSHSGRIRDTQYFGPGTRLTVL.

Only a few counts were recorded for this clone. The CDR3 spells CASRETSGTDTQYF. The DNA for the CDR3 is TGTGCCAGTAGAGAGACTAGCGGCACAGATACGCAGTATTTT. This chain uses TRBV19 with TRBJ2-3; 8 nucleotides align to TRBD2. The junction had 3 bases not matched to a gene; V was cut back by 6 bases and J by 1 base. The CDR3 consists of 14 residues. Germline CDR1 is LNHDA and CDR2 is SQIVND (reference sequence).

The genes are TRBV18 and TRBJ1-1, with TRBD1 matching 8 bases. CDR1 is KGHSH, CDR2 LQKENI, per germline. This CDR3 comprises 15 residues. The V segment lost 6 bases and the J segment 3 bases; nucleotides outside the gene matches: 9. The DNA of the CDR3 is TGTGCCAGCTCGCCGACAGGGGAAGGGGACACTGAAGCTTTCTTT. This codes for CASSPTGEGDTEAFF.

The CDR3 reads CASSLLAGGGNTQYF. Here the CDR3 DNA reads TGTGCCAGCAGCTTACTAGCGGGAGGGGGAAATACGCAGTATTTT. The V gene is TRBV11-2, the J gene TRBJ2-3, with 12 positions matching TRBD2. Germline V gene sequence: CDR1 SGHAT, CDR2 FQNNGV. The CDR3 spans 15 residues. J lost 7 bases, V lost 2 bases, and 4 bases had no gene match.

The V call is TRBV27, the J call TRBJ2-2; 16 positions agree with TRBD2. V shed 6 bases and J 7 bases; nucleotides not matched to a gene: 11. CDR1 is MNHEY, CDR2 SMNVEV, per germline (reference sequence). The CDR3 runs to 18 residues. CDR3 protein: CASRPGTSGRAYHGELFF. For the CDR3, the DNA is TGTGCCAGCAGACCCGGGACTAGCGGGAGGGCCTATCACGGGGAGCTGTTTTTT.

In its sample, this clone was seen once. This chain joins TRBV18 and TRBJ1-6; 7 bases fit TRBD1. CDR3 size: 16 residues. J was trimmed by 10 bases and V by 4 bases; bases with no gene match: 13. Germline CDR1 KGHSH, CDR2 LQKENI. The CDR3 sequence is CASSLQPWQGESPLHF. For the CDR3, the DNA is TGTGCCAGCTCACTCCAACCGTGGCAGGGGGAATCACCCCTCCACTTT.

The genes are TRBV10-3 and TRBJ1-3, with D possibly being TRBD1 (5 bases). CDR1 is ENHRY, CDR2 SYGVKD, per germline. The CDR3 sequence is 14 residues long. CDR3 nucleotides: TGTGCTACGGAGGGCAGGGAGTCTAGAAACACCATATATTTT. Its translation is CATEGRESRNTIYF.

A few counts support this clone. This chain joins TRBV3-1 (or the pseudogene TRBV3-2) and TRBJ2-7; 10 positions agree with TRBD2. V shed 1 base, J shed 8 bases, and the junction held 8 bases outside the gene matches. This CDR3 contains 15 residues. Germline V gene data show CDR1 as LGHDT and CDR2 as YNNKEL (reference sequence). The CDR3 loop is CASSQALLAGDKQYF. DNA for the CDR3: TGTGCCAGCAGCCAAGCCCTGCTAGCGGGAGACAAGCAGTACTTC.

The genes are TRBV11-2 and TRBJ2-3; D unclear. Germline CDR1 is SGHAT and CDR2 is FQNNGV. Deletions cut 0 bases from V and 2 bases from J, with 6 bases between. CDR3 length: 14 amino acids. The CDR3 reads CASSLDPNTDTQYF. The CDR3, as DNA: TGTGCCAGCAGCTTAGACCCAAACACAGATACGCAGTATTTT.